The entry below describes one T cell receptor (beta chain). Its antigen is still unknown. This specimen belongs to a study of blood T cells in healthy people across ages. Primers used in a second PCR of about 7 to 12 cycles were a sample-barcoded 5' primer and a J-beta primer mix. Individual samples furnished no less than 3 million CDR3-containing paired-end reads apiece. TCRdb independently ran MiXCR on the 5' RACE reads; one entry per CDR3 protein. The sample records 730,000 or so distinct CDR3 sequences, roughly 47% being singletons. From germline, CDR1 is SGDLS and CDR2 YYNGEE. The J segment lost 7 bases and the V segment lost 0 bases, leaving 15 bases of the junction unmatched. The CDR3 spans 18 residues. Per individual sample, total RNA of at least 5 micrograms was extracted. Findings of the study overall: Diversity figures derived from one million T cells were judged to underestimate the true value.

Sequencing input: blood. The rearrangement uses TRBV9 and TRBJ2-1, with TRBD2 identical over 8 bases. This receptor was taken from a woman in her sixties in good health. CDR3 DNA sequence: TGTGCCAGCAGCGTAGAGCAAGACTCTCGGGCGGGAGGAAATGAGCAGTTCTTC. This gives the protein CASSVEQDSRAGGNEQFF.